Described below is a single T cell receptor (beta chain) sequence and its context. The target antigen is unknown. The data are from a study of OX40 agonist ivuxolimab in advanced cancers. About the study: Patients were treated with intravenous ivuxolimab, dosed at 0.01 to 10 mg/kg and infused every 2 weeks. A partial response was reached by three patients: one with hepatocellular carcinoma and two with cutaneous melanoma. General observations from the study: In general, CD8+ T cells held more expanded clones than CD4+ did, on average.

Germline V gives CDR1 MNHEY, CDR2 SMNVEV (reference sequence). The CDR3 is made up of 15 amino acids. V was clipped by 5 bases and J by 1 base, with 14 bases between them. Clones were sequenced by immunoSEQ multiplex PCR, and TCRdb holds only the in-frame ones, with some missing. The sample carries under 70,000 clones, 75% to 90% recorded once. Sequencing was performed on CD4+ or CD8+ T cells sorted from blood, taken in a trial of the OX40 agonist ivuxolimab. The V call is TRBV27, the J call TRBJ1-1; D gene unclear. The receptor's source is an adult with an advanced solid tumor such as melanoma, head and neck, liver or kidney cancer. The CDR3 sequence: CASSPYSTPNTEAFF. The CDR3 region has the DNA TGTGCCAGCAGTCCATATAGCACACCGAACACTGAAGCTTTCTTT.